This TCR beta chain was recovered during a study of T cell responses to AZD1222 COVID-19 vaccine (dated by TCRdb to the early 2020s). For the wider study: AZD1222 recipients whose second dose came at about 4 weeks and those whose second dose came at about 12 weeks were combined into one group, since spike-specific TCR depth and breadth did not differ between the two schedules. A total of more than 230 trial participants underwent TCR sequencing, of whom about 200 had received two doses of AZD1222 and approximately 26 had received two doses of the MenACWY control vaccine. Enrollment into the trials was organized by age into subgroups of 18-55, 56-69 and 70-plus years, and those subgroups contained roughly 150, 30 and 60 TCR-sequenced participants, respectively. Results the study describes overall, beyond this receptor: The 56-69-year group was small, and its depth increase did not reach significance, likely because of low power. Because no samples from the day 14 peak response were available, repertoires could be characterized only after the peak T cell response. CD4 TCRs associated with the vaccine covered the entire spike protein, and the dominant responses were in regions 160-218 and 743-854. Reportedly, close to half of the unique spike-specific TCRs recognized epitopes lying outside the regions that are mutated in the B.1.351 and B.1.1.7 variants. Participants were mostly white British and included more females than males, and it was suggested by the authors that clonal diversity may have been underestimated. Conclusions about previously exposed vaccinees are limited because only 6 or 7 AZD1222 recipients were SARS-CoV-2 seropositive at baseline. Spike-specific TCR breadth and depth rose significantly after two AZD1222 doses compared with day 0 and with MenACWY recipients.

The CDR3, from cysteine to phenylalanine, totals 14 residues. Only CDR3 DNA remains: 42 bases, in frame from the first base. The germline V end is reduced by 3 bases and the J end by 5 bases; junction bases left unmatched: 1. The CDR1 and CDR2 encoded by the germline V gene are KGHSH and LQKENI. Turning to this clone: The antigen this receptor binds is unknown. There are no base qualities to consult, and no much larger clone falls within one base.

The CDR3 regions of human TCRbeta chains were analyzed by immunosequencing. In the authors' own workflow: TCRs in the repertoires were compared against a reference library of SARS-CoV-2-specific TCRs that had been generated with the MIRA antigen-specificity platform. Breadth was defined as the fraction of unique TCRs that were SARS-CoV-2-associated, and depth was defined as the fraction of total T cells that were SARS-CoV-2-associated. Using the MIRA data, every spike-specific TCR was mapped to the spike region that the TCR reacted to and assigned to either a CD4 or a CD8 class. Log10-transformed breadth and depth values were compared by one-way ANOVA with Sidak's multiple comparisons tests. In its TCRdb copy, this immuneACCESS table keeps in-frame sequences only and misses some clones. Where compared with another copy, unresolved V genes explain less than half of these, and the others have no known cause. The DNA was the basis for D and trimming; V, J and clone size are from that table. The sample table lists approximately 150,000 clones, around nine tenths of them with a count of one. The top ten hold approximately 1.5% of the sample.

Taken with the paper, the label for time point translates to: baseline before first vaccination. Samples from vaccinated people were obtained from the UK trials COV001 and COV002, which included a single-blind randomized controlled phase 2/3 trial of AZD1222 (ChAdOx1 nCoV-19) in healthy adults. For TCRbeta chain sequencing, PBMC samples from trial participants were taken at day 0 and at day 28 after the second dose. The receptor was isolated from an adult in good health. This specimen consisted of peripheral blood, obtained on day 0 of AZD1222 vaccination. In this chain, TRBV18 is recombined with TRBJ2-3, and 11 junctional nucleotides match TRBD1. The sequence in DNA is TGTGCCAGCTCACCTGGGACAGGGGGAGATACGCAGTATTTT. It encodes CASSPGTGGDTQYF.